Below, 26 T cell receptor beta chains from the same sample are listed, as sequenced in a study of cytomegalovirus exposure and HLA in healthy donors. PCR involved 60 Vbeta and 13 Jbeta primers. Produced via immunoSEQ multiplex PCR; TCRdb's table is partial and in-frame only. Its clone listing holds roughly 55,000 clones. The sequencing input was PBMCs. Receptors were obtained from a man over 45 in good health and CMV-seropositive.

The chain has TRBV30 and TRBJ1-3; a possible D gene is TRBD1 (5 bases). This CDR3 has 14 amino acids. Germline V CDR1 and CDR2: GTSNPN, SVGIG (reference sequence). V shed 2 bases and J shed 0 bases, with 8 bases lying between them. CDR3 loop: CAWSTGGSGNTIYF. The CDR3 DNA reads TGTGCCTGGAGTACAGGCGGCTCTGGAAACACCATATATTTT. The complete variable domain, with remaining parts taken from reference TRBV30 and TRBJ1-3, reads SQTIHQWPATLVQPVGSPLSLECTVEGTSNPNLYWYRQAAGRGLQLLFYSVGIGQISSEVPQNLSASRPQDRQFILSSKKLLLSDSGFYLCAWSTGGSGNTIYFGEGSWLTVV.

This rearrangement joins TRBV19 to TRBJ1-2; TRBD1 might be the D (6 bases). The V end lost 4 bases, the J end lost 6 bases, and 18 bases lay between the germline ends. Germline V gene sequence: CDR1 LNHDA, CDR2 SQIVND (reference sequence). This CDR3 is 15 amino acids long. The CDR3 nucleotides are TGTGCCAGTAGTACTCCTAACGGGGGGCGAGATGGCTACACCTTC. As protein: CASSTPNGGRDGYTF.

The chain recombines TRBV9 with TRBJ2-4; 8 nucleotides align to TRBD1. This CDR3 contains 16 residues. Germline CDR1 and CDR2: SGDLS and YYNGEE. V lost 4 bases and J lost 1; bases outside the gene matches: 7. The CDR3 loop is CASSTLDRAAKNIQYF. The CDR3 region has the DNA TGTGCCAGCAGCACGTTGGACAGGGCGGCCAAAAACATTCAGTACTTC.

This sequence joins TRBV4-1 and TRBJ1-2; the D gene is possibly TRBD1 (5 bases). CDR1 is MGHRA and CDR2 is YSYEKL in the germline V gene. V was pared by 1 base and J by 0 bases, with 12 bases between. The CDR3 is made up of 16 amino acids. The CDR3 here is CASSQAPGLTNYGYTF. The CDR3 DNA reads TGCGCCAGCAGCCAAGCCCCAGGGTTAACTAACTATGGCTACACCTTC.

V gene TRBV27 combines with J gene TRBJ2-3, with a possible D match to TRBD2 (6 bases). The CDR3 spans 14 residues. V was shortened by 0 bases and J by 4 bases, with 8 bases between the two germline ends. CDR1 and CDR2 from the germline V gene are MNHEY and SMNVEV (reference sequence). The CDR3 reads CASSLSSGADTQYF. In nucleotides, the CDR3 is TGTGCCAGCAGTTTATCTTCGGGGGCAGATACGCAGTATTTT.

The chain combines TRBV4-2 with TRBJ2-5; D may be TRBD1 (5 bases). This CDR3 is built from 16 residues. The V gene's germline CDR1 is LGHNA and CDR2 YNFKEQ. V was shortened by 0 bases and J by 4 bases, with 15 bases between the two germline ends. The CDR3 is CASSQDPQGRGETQYF. CDR3 coding DNA: TGTGCCAGCAGCCAAGATCCTCAGGGTAGGGGAGAGACCCAGTACTTC.

The chain links TRBV28 to TRBJ2-3; D possibly corresponds to TRBD2 (5 bases). Germline V CDR1 and CDR2: MDHEN, SYDVKM. Trimming shortened V by 1 base and J by 1 base, and 9 bases separated the two germline ends. The CDR3 consists of 15 residues. The CDR3 spells CASSLFAEGTDTQYF. The CDR3 DNA follows: TGTGCCAGCAGTTTATTCGCGGAGGGCACAGATACGCAGTATTTT.

V is TRBV6-1 and J is TRBJ1-5; 7 bases are a match to TRBD1. CDR1 and CDR2 from the germline V gene are MNHNS and SASEGT. The trim removed 7 bases at V and 3 bases at J, leaving 3 bases unmatched. This CDR3 has 13 amino acids. The DNA for the CDR3 is TGTGCCAGCACGGGACAGATCAATCAGCCCCAGCATTTT. It codes for CASTGQINQPQHF.

The chain is built from TRBV6-5 and TRBJ1-1; 9 nucleotides align to TRBD1. The V gene end was trimmed by 4 bases and the J gene end by 8 bases; junction bases not matched to a gene: 14. The CDR3 extends over 16 amino acids. CDR1 is MNHEY and CDR2 is SVGAGI in the germline V gene. The CDR3, as DNA: TGTGCCAGCAGTTCTCTCCCATTCCGGGACAGGGACGAAGCTTTCTTT. It is translated as CASSSLPFRDRDEAFF.

As to this clone: One junction end disagrees with the germline gene, perhaps due to a read error. CDR3 DNA sequence: TGTGCCGGGAGGGAGGGACAGGGAAGGACAGATACGCAGTATTTT. Translating it yields CAGREGQGRTDTQYF. The chain joins TRBV30 to TRBJ2-3, with 9 positions matching TRBD1. CDR1 and CDR2 (germline): GTSNPN, SVGIG (reference sequence). The CDR3 is 15 residues long.

The V call is TRBV28, the J call TRBJ2-3; 8 bases align to TRBD1. Unmatched junction bases numbered 8, after V lost 6 bases and J lost 3 bases. This CDR3 contains 15 residues. Germline CDR1 is MDHEN and CDR2 is SYDVKM. The CDR3 region has the DNA TGTGCCAGCAGCCCAGGGGGCGCGGGGACAGATACGCAGTATTTT. Residues: CASSPGGAGTDTQYF.

The J gene is TRBJ2-7, the V gene TRBV2; possibly TRBD2 for D (6 bases). The CDR3 runs to 16 residues. The germline CDR1 and CDR2 sequences are SNHLY and FYNNEI. Deletions cut 0 bases from V and 4 bases from J, with 16 bases between. The CDR3 reads CASSEARTLGRYEQYF. CDR3 in DNA: TGTGCCAGCAGTGAAGCCAGGACCCTGGGGAGGTACGAGCAGTACTTC.

The rearrangement joins TRBV7-9 to TRBJ2-3, with TRBD2 matching over 13 bases. The CDR3 consists of 15 residues. Germline V gives CDR1 SEHNR, CDR2 FQNEAQ (reference sequence). Trimming took 3 bases from V and 3 from J; bases not matched to a gene: 0. CDR3 sequence reads: CASSLTSGRTDTQYF. CDR3 in DNA: TGTGCCAGCAGCTTGACTAGCGGGAGGACAGATACGCAGTATTTT.

The chain combines TRBV9 with TRBJ1-5, with D possibly matching TRBD1 (6 bases). V was trimmed by 5 bases and J by 2 bases, leaving 14 bases between them. Germline loops: CDR1 SGDLS, CDR2 YYNGEE. This CDR3 is built from 15 residues. The CDR3 coding sequence is TGTGCCAGCAGTGTGGACAGCGCTGGCAATCAGCCCCAGCATTTT. Its protein product is CASSVDSAGNQPQHF.

This rearrangement joins TRBV4-2 to TRBJ1-2; TRBD1 might be the D (6 bases). Germline CDR1 and CDR2: LGHNA and YNFKEQ. Trimming left V 4 bases short and J 1 base short, with 19 bases between. The CDR3 consists of 17 residues. CDR3 in DNA: TGTGCCAGCAGCCCTCAGCGGGGGGGGCCACATAACTATGGCTACACCTTC. Protein: CASSPQRGGPHNYGYTF.

The rearrangement links TRBV5-6 to TRBJ2-3, with 14 bases identical to TRBD2. This CDR3 contains 19 residues. The trim removed 3 bases at V and 1 base at J, leaving 10 bases unmatched. CDR1 is SGHDT, CDR2 YYEEEE, per germline. CDR3 region: CASSSGLAGGSGGTDTQYF. CDR3 DNA sequence: TGTGCCAGCAGCTCCGGACTAGCGGGAGGCTCCGGGGGCACAGATACGCAGTATTTT.

CDR3 in amino acids: CASTPSWGGLIYEQYF. CDR3 coding DNA: TGTGCCAGCACACCCTCCTGGGGGGGGCTAATCTACGAGCAGTACTTC. J is TRBJ2-7 and V is TRBV28; D perhaps matches TRBD2 (7 bases). Germline CDR1 reads MDHEN; CDR2 reads SYDVKM. This CDR3 spans 16 amino acids. Between the trimmed V and J ends, which lost 7 bases and 3 bases, there was a span of 22 bases.

The chain uses TRBV28 and TRBJ1-5; 7 bases map to TRBD1. The germline CDR1 and CDR2 sequences are MDHEN and SYDVKM. CDR3 size: 15 residues. Germline trimming cut 8 bases from V and 7 bases from J; bases unmatched to any gene: 14. The CDR3 DNA follows: TGTGCCAGCGCATTGGCACACAGGGGCCACCAGCCCCAGCATTTT. Residues: CASALAHRGHQPQHF.

The chain combines TRBV4-3 with TRBJ2-3, with 10 bases identical to TRBD2. The germline V gene encodes CDR1 LGHNA and CDR2 YSLEER. CDR3 length equals 18 residues. V trimming: 1 base; J trimming: 1 base; junction bases outside the gene matches: 8. The CDR3 protein is CASSQGTASGSGTDTQYF. Here the CDR3 DNA reads TGCGCCAGCAGCCAAGGGACCGCTAGCGGGAGTGGCACAGATACGCAGTATTTT.

This sequence joins TRBV11-2 and TRBJ2-5; maybe TRBD1 (5 bases). The CDR3 has 10 residues. Trimming removed 5 bases at V and 7 bases at J, with 5 bases between. CDR1 is SGHAT and CDR2 is FQNNGV in the germline V gene. Here the CDR3 reads CASSQGTQYF. CDR3 DNA: TGTGCCAGCAGCCAGGGGACCCAGTACTTC.

The genes are TRBV27 and TRBJ2-1, with 8 bases fitting TRBD2. Germline V gene data show CDR1 as MNHEY and CDR2 as SMNVEV (reference sequence). The CDR3 is 14 amino acids. Losses at the gene ends were 2 bases for V and 5 bases for J; bases not matched to a gene: 2. The CDR3 here is CASSLPGGDNEQFF. DNA of the CDR3: TGTGCCAGCAGTTTACCGGGAGGGGACAATGAGCAGTTCTTC.

Here the CDR3 DNA reads TGTGCCAGCATTCTTAGGCGGGGGTTCAATGAGCAGTTCTTC. Residues: CASILRRGFNEQFF. This chain connects TRBV5-8 to TRBJ2-1, with TRBD2 matching over 7 bases. Germline V gene lookup returns CDR1 SGHTS and CDR2 YDEGEE. The length of the CDR3 is 14 residues. Germline trimming cut 6 bases from V and 6 bases from J; bases unmatched to any gene: 9. Filled out from reference TRBV5-8 and TRBJ2-1, the complete variable domain reads EAGVTQSPTHLIKTRGQQATLRCSPISGHTSVYWYQQALGLGLQFLLWYDEGEERNRGNFPPRFSGRQFPNYSSELNVNALELEDSALYLCASILRRGFNEQFFGPGTRLTVL.

V usage is TRBV7-9 and J usage is TRBJ1-2, with D possibly being TRBD1 (5 bases). The germline V gene encodes CDR1 SEHNR and CDR2 FQNEAQ (reference sequence). Between the trimmed V and J ends, which lost 7 bases and 4 bases, there was a span of 16 bases. This CDR3 spans 14 amino acids. In DNA, the CDR3 is TGTGCCAGCATCCTAGCCCCCGGGGGCTATGGCTACACCTTC. Translating gives CASILAPGGYGYTF.

The chain links TRBV10-3 to TRBJ1-1; 8 nucleotides match TRBD1. The trim removed 0 bases at V and 11 bases at J, leaving 2 bases unmatched. The CDR3 runs 12 residues. Per the germline V gene, CDR1 is ENHRY and CDR2 is SYGVKD. The CDR3 bases are TGTGCCATCAGTGAGTCGACAGGGGAGGCTTTCTTT. Protein product: CAISESTGEAFF.

The chain couples TRBV6-5 to TRBJ1-1; 7 bases match TRBD1. Germline V gives CDR1 MNHEY, CDR2 SVGAGI. CDR3 length: 15 residues. V lost 2 bases, J lost 0 bases, and 3 bases stayed unmatched. CDR3 DNA: TGTGCCAGCAGTTACCCAGGGGGACTGAACACTGAAGCTTTCTTT. Its protein product is CASSYPGGLNTEAFF.

V gene TRBV29-1 combines with J gene TRBJ1-4, with D uncertain. Germline assignment: CDR1 SQVTM and CDR2 ANQGSEA. The CDR3 totals 13 residues. The V and J ends lost 7 bases and 1 base respectively, with 10 bases between them. This CDR3 reads CSAGGRTNEKLFF. CDR3 sequence (DNA): TGCAGCGCTGGAGGACGAACTAATGAAAAACTGTTTTTT.